The 18 T cell receptor beta chains presented below share a single source sample, sequenced in a study of tumor-infiltrating lymphocytes in primary liver carcinoma. The study extracted blood RNA from unsorted whole blood and also extracted germline DNA. From approximately 550 ng of total RNA, TCR beta-specific cDNA was reverse-transcribed using a constant-region primer. Researchers made the TCR beta libraries by running three nested multiplex PCR rounds with slightly modified ARM-PCR. Investigators reported that the first two PCR rounds, at 9 to 11 cycles each, used TRBV1-TRBV30 forward primers with a C-beta reverse primer. From the multiplex PCR reads, TCRdb called clonotypes with MiXCR, one entry per CDR3 protein. The data show fewer than 350,000 distinct CDR3 sequences, about 60% seen once. What was sequenced was peripheral blood. All receptors derive from a man aged 40-49 years with primary liver carcinoma and hepatitis B virus infection.

The V call is TRBV2, the J call TRBJ2-1; tentative D call: TRBD1 (5 bases). V lost 8 bases to trimming and J lost 9 bases, with 14 bases between them. The CDR3 runs 12 residues. The V gene's germline CDR1 is SNHLY and CDR2 FYNNEI. CDR3 protein: CASGAFDSEQFF. CDR3 sequence (DNA): TGTGCCAGCGGGGCTTTCGACAGTGAGCAGTTCTTC.

Regarding this clonotype: Sequence at one end of the junction differs from germline and may be a read error. CDR3 coding DNA: TGTGCCAGCAGCTTAGCCACAAGTGAGCACTTCTTC. Translating it yields CASSLATSEHFF. The J gene is TRBJ2-1, the V gene TRBV7-9; D is uncertain. Germline values: CDR1 SEHNR, CDR2 FQNEAQ (reference sequence). This CDR3 spans 12 amino acids.

The rearrangement uses TRBV5-4 and TRBJ2-1, with 8 bases lining up with TRBD2. This CDR3 has 14 residues. CDR1 and CDR2 from the germline V gene are SGHNT and YYREEE (reference sequence). With V trimmed by 4 bases and J by 7 bases, 7 bases remained unmatched. The CDR3 loop is CASSRAGAWNEQFF. The CDR3 nucleotides read TGTGCCAGCAGCAGAGCGGGAGCCTGGAATGAGCAGTTCTTC. The full variable domain, its missing parts supplied by reference TRBV5-4 and TRBJ2-1, is ETGVTQSPTHLIKTRGQQVTLRCSSQSGHNTVSWYQQALGQGPQFIFQYYREEENGRGNFPPRFSGLQFPNYSSELNVNALELDDSALYLCASSRAGAWNEQFFGPGTRLTVL.

On this clonotype itself: No conserved phenylalanine or tryptophan is present at the end of the CDR3, so a read error is the likely explanation. The chain links TRBV11-1 to TRBJ2-5; D not resolved. This CDR3 is built from 13 residues. Germline V gene data show CDR1 as SGHAT and CDR2 as FQDESV (reference sequence). This CDR3 is CAISLSLQETQYS. CDR3 DNA: TGTGCCATCAGCTTATCTCTCCAAGAGACCCAGTACTCC.

This clonotype was observed a handful of times. The chain links TRBV30 to TRBJ1-5, with D uncertain. The germline V and J ends were trimmed by 0 bases and 0 bases, with 9 bases remaining between them. CDR3 length: 15 amino acids. Germline V gene sequence: CDR1 GTSNPN, CDR2 SVGIG (reference sequence). The CDR3, as DNA: TGTGCCTGGAGTGTCAGAGGAGATAGCAATCAGCCCCAGCATTTT. Amino acids: CAWSVRGDSNQPQHF.

Of note for this clonotype: A junction end diverges from the germline sequence, so it may reflect a read error. The chain recombines TRBV11-2 with TRBJ2-1; 8 bases align to TRBD1. The germline V gene has CDR1 SGHAT and CDR2 FQNNGV. The length of the CDR3 is 16 residues. CDR3 region: CASSQGAGSFYNKQFF. Written as DNA, the CDR3 is TGTGCCAGCAGTCAGGGGGCGGGTAGCTTCTACAATAAGCAGTTCTTC.

This sequence joins TRBV5-1 and TRBJ2-5; D not certain. Germline V gene lookup returns CDR1 SGHRS and CDR2 YFSETQ. The CDR3 spans 12 residues. V was shortened by 4 bases and J by 1 base, with 5 bases between the two germline ends. The CDR3 loop reads CASSEIQETQYF. The CDR3 bases are TGCGCCAGCAGCGAGATCCAAGAGACCCAGTACTTC.

With respect to this clonotype: The CDR3 end shows no conserved phenylalanine or tryptophan, and so a read error is likely. The DNA is omitted, as the CDR3 cannot be located on it reliably, and the CDR3 follows TCRdb's listing. V usage is TRBV21-1 and J usage is TRBJ2-4; the table's D call, TRBD2, was not checked against the DNA. TRBV21-1 is annotated as a pseudogene. The CDR3 totals 20 residues, both ends included. The CDR3 loop reads CASRVAPGLAGGLAKNIQYL.

This clonotype was detected ten times or more. V is TRBV6-2 or TRBV6-3 and J is TRBJ2-6; D remains unclear. V was clipped by 0 bases and J by 1 base, with 10 bases between them. Germline-derived CDR1 and CDR2 are MNHEY and SVGEGT. CDR3 length equals 17 residues. CDR3 loop: CASSYSPTLSGANVLTF. The CDR3 region has the DNA TGTGCCAGCAGTTACTCCCCGACTCTTTCTGGGGCCAACGTCCTGACTTTC.

Remarks on this clonotype: Because it lacks the conserved phenylalanine or tryptophan at the end, this CDR3 is likely a read error. No DNA is shown, since the ends of the CDR3 on it are uncertain; the CDR3 is the one TCRdb lists. J is TRBJ2-7 and V is TRBV11-2; no DNA check was done on the table's D call, TRBD1. Termini included, the CDR3 measures 16 amino acids. Germline V gene sequence: CDR1 SGHAT, CDR2 FQNNGV. The CDR3 reads CASSPGWGRATYEQYL.

V and J are TRBV7-9 and TRBJ2-2; TRBD2 aligns across 11 bases. This CDR3 is 16 amino acids long. In germline, CDR1 is SEHNR, CDR2 FQNEAQ (reference sequence). Unmatched junction bases numbered 8, after V lost 5 bases and J lost 6 bases. CDR3 sequence: CASSLTSGRGSGELFF. CDR3 nucleotide sequence: TGTGCCAGCAGCCTTACTAGCGGGAGAGGGTCCGGGGAGCTGTTTTTT.

This clonotype was found once. This may stem from a read error, because a much larger clone lies one nucleotide away. The chain carries TRBV29-1 and TRBJ2-1, with a tentative D call TRBD2 (6 bases). The CDR3 extends over 15 amino acids. Germline lookup yields CDR1 SQVTM and CDR2 ANQGSEA. Trimming removed 2 bases at V and 2 bases at J, with 13 bases between. The CDR3 DNA reads TGCAGCGTTGAATTGGGGGAGGTTACCTACAATGAGCAGTTCTTC. The encoded protein is CSVELGEVTYNEQFF.

About this clonotype itself: A junction end diverges from the germline sequence, so it may reflect a read error. The chain couples TRBV7-9 to TRBJ2-7, with a possible D match to TRBD1 (5 bases). CDR1 is SEHNR and CDR2 is FQNEAQ in the germline V gene (reference sequence). The CDR3 runs 16 residues. CDR3 nucleotides: TGTGTCAGCAGCCGATCTAGTGGATCCGGGCAGGGCGAGCAGTACTTC. Translation gives CVSSRSSGSGQGEQYF.

The V gene is TRBV6-2 or TRBV6-3, the J gene TRBJ2-1; TRBD2 matches at 14 bases. J lost 4 bases, V lost 5 bases, and 7 bases had no gene match. In germline, CDR1 is MNHEY, CDR2 SVGEGT. The CDR3 length is 17 residues. CDR3: CASSLTSGRVGYNEQFF. CDR3 nucleotide sequence: TGTGCCAGCAGTCTGACTAGCGGGAGGGTAGGTTACAATGAGCAGTTCTTC.

This clonotype was counted ten times or more. The J gene is TRBJ1-1, the V gene TRBV29-1; 7 positions match TRBD1. Unmatched junction bases numbered 5, after V lost 0 bases and J lost 1 base. The germline CDR1 and CDR2 sequences are SQVTM and ANQGSEA. This CDR3 spans 15 amino acids. In DNA, the CDR3 is TGCAGCGTTGAAGATCGGGGGACAGAGAACACTGAAGCTTTCTTT. Translated: CSVEDRGTENTEAFF.

On this clonotype: This may arise from a read error, as a much more abundant clone is one base away. V and J are TRBV5-4 and TRBJ2-3, with 8 nucleotides matching TRBD2. This CDR3 region has 15 residues. Per the germline V gene, CDR1 is SGHNT and CDR2 is YYREEE (reference sequence). The CDR3 nucleotides are TGTGTCAGCAGCTTGGGGGGGACTAGTACAGATACGCAGTATTTT. Translating it yields CVSSLGGTSTDTQYF.

Worth noting for this clonotype: One junction end disagrees with the germline gene, perhaps due to a read error. This chain joins TRBV10-2 and TRBJ2-3, with 9 bases identical to TRBD2. Germline-derived CDR1 and CDR2 are WSHSY and SAAADI. CDR3 length: 17 residues. Here the CDR3 reads CASSDTAIAGDTGTQYF. The CDR3 DNA reads as TGCGCCAGCAGTGATACGGCTATAGCGGGGGACACAGGTACGCAGTATTTT.

At least ten counts were recorded for this clonotype. The CDR3 DNA is TGTGCCAGCAGCTTAGGGACAGGGGGCGCTCAACGATATGGCTACACCTTC. Translating it yields CASSLGTGGAQRYGYTF. The chain has TRBV7-8 and TRBJ1-2; 11 bases line up with TRBD1. The CDR3 is 17 amino acids. V dropped 1 base and J dropped 5; count of bases not matched to a gene: 9. Germline values: CDR1 SGHVS, CDR2 FQNEAQ.